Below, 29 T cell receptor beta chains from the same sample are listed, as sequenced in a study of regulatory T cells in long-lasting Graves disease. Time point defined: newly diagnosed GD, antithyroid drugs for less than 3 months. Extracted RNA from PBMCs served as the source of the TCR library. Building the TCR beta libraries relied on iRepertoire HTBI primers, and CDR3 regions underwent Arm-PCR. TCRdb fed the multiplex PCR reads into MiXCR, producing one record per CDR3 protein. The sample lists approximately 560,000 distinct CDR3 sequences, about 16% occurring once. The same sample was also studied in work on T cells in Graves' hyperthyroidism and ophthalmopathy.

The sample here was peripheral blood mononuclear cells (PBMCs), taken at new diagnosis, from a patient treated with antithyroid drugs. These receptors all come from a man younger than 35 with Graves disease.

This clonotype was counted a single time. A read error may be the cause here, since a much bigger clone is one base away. CDR3 in amino acids: CASSLALKTYEQFF. As DNA, the CDR3 is TGTGCCAGCAGCTTAGCGCTGAAAACCTACGAGCAGTTCTTC. V and J are TRBV13 and TRBJ2-1; D not certain. This CDR3 spans 14 amino acids. CDR1 is PRHDT and CDR2 is FYEKMQ in the germline V gene (reference sequence). V was pared by 1 base and J by 10 bases, with 14 bases between.

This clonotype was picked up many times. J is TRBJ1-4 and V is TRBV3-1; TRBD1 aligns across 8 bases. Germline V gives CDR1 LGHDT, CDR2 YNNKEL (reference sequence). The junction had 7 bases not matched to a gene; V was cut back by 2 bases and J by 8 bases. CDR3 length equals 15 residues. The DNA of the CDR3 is TGTGCCAGCAGCCAAATGGACAGGGATGTCGAAAAACTGTTTTTT. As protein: CASSQMDRDVEKLFF. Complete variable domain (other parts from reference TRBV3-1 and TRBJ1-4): DTAVSQTPKYLVTQMGNDKSIKCEQNLGHDTMYWYKQDSKKFLKIMFSYNNKELIINETVPNRFSPKSPDKAHLNLHINSLELGDSAVYFCASSQMDRDVEKLFFGSGTQLSVL.

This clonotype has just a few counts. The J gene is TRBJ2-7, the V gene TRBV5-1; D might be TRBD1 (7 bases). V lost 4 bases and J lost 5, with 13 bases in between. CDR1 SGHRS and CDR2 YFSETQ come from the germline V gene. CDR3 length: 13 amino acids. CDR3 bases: TGCGCCAGCAGCCCAGGGGGGCGGAACGAGCAGTACTTC. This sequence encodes CASSPGGRNEQYF.

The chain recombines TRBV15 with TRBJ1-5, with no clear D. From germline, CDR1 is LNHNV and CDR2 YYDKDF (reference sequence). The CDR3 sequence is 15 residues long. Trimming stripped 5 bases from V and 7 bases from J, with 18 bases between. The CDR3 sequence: CATSEGQEAQQPQHF. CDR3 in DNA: TGTGCCACCAGCGAGGGTCAAGAGGCGCAGCAGCCCCAGCATTTT.

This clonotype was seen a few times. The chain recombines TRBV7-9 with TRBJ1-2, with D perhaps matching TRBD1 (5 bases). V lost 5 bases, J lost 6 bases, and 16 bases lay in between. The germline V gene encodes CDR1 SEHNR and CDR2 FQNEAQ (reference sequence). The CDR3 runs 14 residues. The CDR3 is CASSARGDLHGYTF. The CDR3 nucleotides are TGTGCCAGCAGCGCGCGCGGGGACCTCCATGGCTACACCTTC.

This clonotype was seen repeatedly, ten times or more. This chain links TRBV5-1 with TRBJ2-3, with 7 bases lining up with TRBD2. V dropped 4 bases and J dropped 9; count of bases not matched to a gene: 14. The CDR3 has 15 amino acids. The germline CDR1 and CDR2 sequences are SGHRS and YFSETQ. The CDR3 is CASSLTSSESGTQYF. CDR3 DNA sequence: TGCGCCAGCAGCCTGACTAGCTCGGAGTCCGGAACGCAGTATTTT.

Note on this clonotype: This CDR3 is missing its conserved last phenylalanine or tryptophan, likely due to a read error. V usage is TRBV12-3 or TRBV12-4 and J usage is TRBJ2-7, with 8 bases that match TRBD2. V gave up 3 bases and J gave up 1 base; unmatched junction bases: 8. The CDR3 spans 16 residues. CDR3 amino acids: CASSLRAAGVSYEQYL. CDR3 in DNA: TGTGCCAGCAGTTTGCGAGCAGCGGGAGTGTCCTACGAGCAGTACCTC.

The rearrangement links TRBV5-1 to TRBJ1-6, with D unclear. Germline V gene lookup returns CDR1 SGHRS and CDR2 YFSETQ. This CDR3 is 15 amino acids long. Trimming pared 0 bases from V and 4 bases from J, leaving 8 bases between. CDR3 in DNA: TGCGCCAGCAGCTTGGATAGTTTTTATAATTCACCCCTCCACTTT. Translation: CASSLDSFYNSPLHF.

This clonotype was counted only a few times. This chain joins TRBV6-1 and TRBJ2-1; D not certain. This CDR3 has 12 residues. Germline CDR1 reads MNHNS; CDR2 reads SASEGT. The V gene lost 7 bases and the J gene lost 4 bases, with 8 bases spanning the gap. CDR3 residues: CASTSEYNEQFF. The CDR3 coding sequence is TGTGCCAGCACCTCAGAGTACAATGAGCAGTTCTTC.

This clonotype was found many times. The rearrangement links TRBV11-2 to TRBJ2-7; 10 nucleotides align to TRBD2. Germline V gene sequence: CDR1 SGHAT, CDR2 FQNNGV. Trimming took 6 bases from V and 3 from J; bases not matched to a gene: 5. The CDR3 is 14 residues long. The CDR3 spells CASSSGLADYEQYF. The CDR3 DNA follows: TGTGCCAGCAGTTCCGGACTAGCGGACTACGAGCAGTACTTC. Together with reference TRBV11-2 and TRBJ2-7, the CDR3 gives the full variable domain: EAGVAQSPRYKIIEKRQSVAFWCNPISGHATLYWYQQILGQGPKLLIQFQNNGVVDDSQLPKDRFSAERLKGVDSTLKIQPAKLEDSAVYLCASSSGLADYEQYFGPGTRLTVT.

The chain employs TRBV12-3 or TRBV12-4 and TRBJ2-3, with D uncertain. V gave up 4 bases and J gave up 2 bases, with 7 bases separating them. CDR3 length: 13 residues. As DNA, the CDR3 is TGTGCCAGCAGTTCATACACCACAGATACGCAGTATTTT. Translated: CASSSYTTDTQYF.

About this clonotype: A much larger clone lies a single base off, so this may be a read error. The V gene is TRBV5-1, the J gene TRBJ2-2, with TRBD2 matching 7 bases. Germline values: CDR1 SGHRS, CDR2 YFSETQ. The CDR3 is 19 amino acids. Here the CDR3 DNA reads TGCGCCAGCAGCTTGGATGGGTCTAGCGGTTCCCGCAGCACCGGGGAGCTGCTTTTT. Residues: CASSLDGSSGSRSTGELLF.

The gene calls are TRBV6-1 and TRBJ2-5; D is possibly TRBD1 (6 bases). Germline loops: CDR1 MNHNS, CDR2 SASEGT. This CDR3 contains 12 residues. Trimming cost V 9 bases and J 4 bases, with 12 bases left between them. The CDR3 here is CASTGKRETQYF. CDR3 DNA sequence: TGTGCCAGTACAGGGAAGAGAGAGACCCAGTACTTC.

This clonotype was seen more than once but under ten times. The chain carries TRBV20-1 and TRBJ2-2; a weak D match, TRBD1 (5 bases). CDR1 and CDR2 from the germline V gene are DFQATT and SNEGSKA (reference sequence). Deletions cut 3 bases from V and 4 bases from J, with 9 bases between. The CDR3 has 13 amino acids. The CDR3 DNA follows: TGCAGTGCTAGCCGGCAGGGCACCGGGGAGCTGTTTTTT. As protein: CSASRQGTGELFF.

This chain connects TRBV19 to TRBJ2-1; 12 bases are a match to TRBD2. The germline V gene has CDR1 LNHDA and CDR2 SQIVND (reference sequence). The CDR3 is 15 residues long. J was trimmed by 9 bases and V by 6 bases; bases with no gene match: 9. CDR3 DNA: TGTGCCAGTAGCCGGACTAGCGGGAACCCCCTTGAGCAGTTCTTC. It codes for CASSRTSGNPLEQFF.

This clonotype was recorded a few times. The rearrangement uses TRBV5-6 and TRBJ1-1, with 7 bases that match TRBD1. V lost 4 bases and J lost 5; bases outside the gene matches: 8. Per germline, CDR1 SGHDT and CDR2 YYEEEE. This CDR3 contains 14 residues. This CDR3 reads CASSPDRIFTEAFF. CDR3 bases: TGTGCCAGCAGCCCGGACAGGATTTTTACTGAAGCTTTCTTT.

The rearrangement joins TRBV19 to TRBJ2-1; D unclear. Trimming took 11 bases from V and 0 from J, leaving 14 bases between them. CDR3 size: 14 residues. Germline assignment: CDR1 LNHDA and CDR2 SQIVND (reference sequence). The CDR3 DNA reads TGTGCCGCCGGATTTGGCGGCTCCTACAATGAGCAGTTCTTC. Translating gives CAAGFGGSYNEQFF.

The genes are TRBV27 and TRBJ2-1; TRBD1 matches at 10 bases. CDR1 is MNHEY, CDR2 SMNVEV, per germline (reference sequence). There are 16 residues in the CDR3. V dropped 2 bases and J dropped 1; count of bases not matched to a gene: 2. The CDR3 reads CASSLRDRGSYNEQFF. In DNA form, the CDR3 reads TGTGCCAGCAGTTTAAGGGACAGGGGTTCCTACAATGAGCAGTTCTTC.

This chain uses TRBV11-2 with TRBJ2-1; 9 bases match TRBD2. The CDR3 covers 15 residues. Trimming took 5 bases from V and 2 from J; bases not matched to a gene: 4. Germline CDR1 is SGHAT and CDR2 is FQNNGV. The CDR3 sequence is CASSQSSGAYNEQFF. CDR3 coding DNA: TGTGCCAGCAGCCAGTCTAGCGGGGCCTACAATGAGCAGTTCTTC.

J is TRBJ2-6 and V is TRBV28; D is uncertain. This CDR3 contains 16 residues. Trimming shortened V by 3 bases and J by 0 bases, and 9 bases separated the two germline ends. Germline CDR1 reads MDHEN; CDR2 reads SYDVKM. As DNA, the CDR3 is TGTGCCAGCAGTTTCCTCAGCGACTCTGGGGCCAACGTCCTGACTTTC. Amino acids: CASSFLSDSGANVLTF.

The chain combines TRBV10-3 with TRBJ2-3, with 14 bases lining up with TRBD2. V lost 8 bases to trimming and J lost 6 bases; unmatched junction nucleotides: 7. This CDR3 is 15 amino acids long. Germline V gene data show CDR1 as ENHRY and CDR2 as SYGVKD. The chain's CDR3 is CAIGTSGSGIDTQYF. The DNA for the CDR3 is TGTGCCATCGGGACTAGCGGGAGCGGGATTGATACGCAGTATTTT.

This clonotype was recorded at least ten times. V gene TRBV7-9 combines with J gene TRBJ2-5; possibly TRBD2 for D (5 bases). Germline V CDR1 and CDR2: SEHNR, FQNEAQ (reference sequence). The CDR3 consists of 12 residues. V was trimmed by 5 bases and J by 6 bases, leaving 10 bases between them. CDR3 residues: CASSHGVQTQYF. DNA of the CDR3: TGTGCCAGCAGCCACGGGGTTCAGACCCAGTACTTC.

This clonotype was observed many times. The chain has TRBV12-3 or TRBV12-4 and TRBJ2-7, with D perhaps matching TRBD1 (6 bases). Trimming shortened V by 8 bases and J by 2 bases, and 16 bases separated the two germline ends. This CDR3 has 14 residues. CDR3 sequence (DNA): TGTGCCAGCGGACACCTAGGGGGAACCTACGAGCAGTACTTC. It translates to CASGHLGGTYEQYF.

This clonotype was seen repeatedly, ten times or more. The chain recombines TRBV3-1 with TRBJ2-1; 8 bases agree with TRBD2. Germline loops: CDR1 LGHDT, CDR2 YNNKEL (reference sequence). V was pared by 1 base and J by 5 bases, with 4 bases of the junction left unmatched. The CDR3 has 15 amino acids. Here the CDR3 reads CASSQGSGGNNEQFF. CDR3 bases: TGTGCCAGCAGCCAAGGGAGCGGGGGTAACAATGAGCAGTTCTTC.

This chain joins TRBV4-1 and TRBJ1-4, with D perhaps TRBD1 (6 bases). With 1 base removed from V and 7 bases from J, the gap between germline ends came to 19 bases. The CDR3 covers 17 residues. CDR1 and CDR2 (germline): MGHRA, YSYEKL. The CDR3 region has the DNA TGCGCCAGCAGCCAAGCCCTTGCCAGAAAAGGGGGTGAAAAACTGTTTTTT. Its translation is CASSQALARKGGEKLFF.

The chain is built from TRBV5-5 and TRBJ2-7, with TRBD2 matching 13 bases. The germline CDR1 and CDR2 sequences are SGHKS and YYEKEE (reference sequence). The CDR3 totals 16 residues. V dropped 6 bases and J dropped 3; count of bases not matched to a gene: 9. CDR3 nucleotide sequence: TGTGCCAGCATCGATATGGGGACTAGCGGGAACTACGAGCAGTACTTC. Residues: CASIDMGTSGNYEQYF.

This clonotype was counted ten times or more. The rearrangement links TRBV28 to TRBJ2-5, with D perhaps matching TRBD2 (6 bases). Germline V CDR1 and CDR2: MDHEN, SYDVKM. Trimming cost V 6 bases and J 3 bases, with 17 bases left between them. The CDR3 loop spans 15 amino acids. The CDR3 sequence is CASRPTGLWEETQYF. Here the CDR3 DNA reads TGTGCCAGCAGACCGACTGGACTATGGGAAGAGACCCAGTACTTC.

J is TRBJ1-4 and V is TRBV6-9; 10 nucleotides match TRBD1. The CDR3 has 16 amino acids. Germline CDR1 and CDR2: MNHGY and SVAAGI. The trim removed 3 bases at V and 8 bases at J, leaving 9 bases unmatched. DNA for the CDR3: TGTGCCAGCAGTTACCCTGGACAGGGGGGGAAAGAAAAACTGTTTTTT. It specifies CASSYPGQGGKEKLFF.

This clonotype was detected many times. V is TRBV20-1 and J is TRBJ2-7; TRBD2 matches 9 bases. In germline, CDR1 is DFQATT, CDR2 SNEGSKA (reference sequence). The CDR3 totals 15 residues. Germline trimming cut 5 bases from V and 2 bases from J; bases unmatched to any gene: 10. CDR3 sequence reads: CSARPVAGVAYEQYF. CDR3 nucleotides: TGCAGTGCTCGACCGGTAGCGGGAGTTGCCTACGAGCAGTACTTC.